Here is one T cell receptor beta chain with its context. V lost 8 bases to trimming and J lost 7 bases, with 20 bases between them. CDR3 size: 15 residues. Looked up from germline, CDR1 is LNHDA and CDR2 is SQIVND (reference sequence). This sample is part of a study of blood T cell repertoires in COVID-19. In the study overall: Whether acute or convalescent, the COVID-19 samples came from the United States, Italy and Spain. From T cells, B-cell-depleted T cells, or PBMCs came the material, which was cDNA or gDNA.

Original handling: Using reference gene primer amplification, nucleated cell counts were estimated. Sequencing used immunoSEQ multiplex PCR; TCRdb keeps in-frame clones, though not all of them. V and J calls and clone size follow that table, whereas D and trimming were derived from the DNA. The data show about 250,000 clones, 88% seen once. This TCR was recovered from a woman aged 40 to 50 who had recovered from COVID-19. Source material: peripheral blood. The chain employs TRBV19 and TRBJ2-2, with D maybe TRBD2 (5 bases). CDR3 DNA sequence: TGTGCCAGTCGGTCAGCAGGAGGTTCGGGCGGGGAGCTGTTTTTT. This translates into CASRSAGGSGGELFF.